The 23 T cell receptor beta chains below were found in one sample sequenced in a study of CD8 T cells in Susac syndrome (dated 2019 in TCRdb). The library was prepared using the immunoSEQ multiplex PCR assay. RNA was extracted using the RNeasy kit, and roughly 0.5 to 1 microgram was reverse transcribed with random hexamers. The raw public data were reprocessed by TCRdb itself: fastp quality trimming at Q25, MiXCR clonotype calling, in-frame beta chains only. A single entry per CDR3 protein holds the most common genes and DNA from its merged rows. Here the sample has roughly 170,000 distinct CDR3 sequences; roughly 92% occur a single time. Around 0.09% of the sample lies in the top ten. Sequenced input: CD4+ T cells from PBMCs. The receptors originated from a human donor with multiple sclerosis.

V gene TRBV24-1 combines with J gene TRBJ2-5; D call uncertain. Germline values: CDR1 KGHDR, CDR2 SFDVKD. The CDR3 is 13 amino acids. V was shortened by 4 bases and J by 3 bases, with 8 bases between the two germline ends. The CDR3 region is CATSDEFKETQYF. The DNA of the CDR3 is TGTGCCACCAGTGACGAATTTAAAGAGACCCAGTACTTC.

The CDR3 DNA sequence: TGTGCCAGCAAAATTAGCGGGGTGAGCTCCTACGAGCAGTACTTC. Translation: CASKISGVSSYEQYF. V gene TRBV28 combines with J gene TRBJ2-7, with 8 nucleotides matching TRBD2. The germline V gene has CDR1 MDHEN and CDR2 SYDVKM. There are 15 residues in the CDR3. J lost 0 bases, V lost 7 bases, and 8 bases had no gene match.

This clonotype was seen once. The gene calls are TRBV27 and TRBJ2-3; D is perhaps TRBD1 or TRBD2 (6 bases each). CDR3 length: 16 amino acids. The germline gives CDR1 MNHEY, CDR2 SMNVEV (reference sequence). Trimming shortened V by 7 bases and J by 7 bases, and 24 bases separated the two germline ends. CDR3 DNA sequence: TGTGCCAGCACCAAGGAGTCGGGGGCCGGGGCACATACGCAGTATTTT. As protein: CASTKESGAGAHTQYF.

V usage is TRBV5-1 and J usage is TRBJ2-7; D not certain. This CDR3 spans 12 amino acids. Germline assignment: CDR1 SGHRS and CDR2 YFSETQ. V was pared by 0 bases and J by 6 bases, with 7 bases between. Here the CDR3 DNA reads TGCGCCAGCAGCTTGGGGCAGACCGAGCAGTACTTC. It is translated as CASSLGQTEQYF. Based on the CDR3 plus reference TRBV5-1 and TRBJ2-7, the full variable domain is KAGVTQTPRYLIKTRGQQVTLSCSPISGHRSVSWYQQTPGQGLQFLFEYFSETQRNKGNFPGRFSGRQFSNSRSEMNVSTLELGDSALYLCASSLGQTEQYFGPGTRLTVT.

The chain links TRBV9 to TRBJ2-6, with TRBD2 identical over 9 bases. Trimming cost V 1 base and J 1 base; bases outside gene matches: 9. The CDR3 is made up of 19 amino acids. Germline CDR1 and CDR2: SGDLS and YYNGEE. Written as DNA, the CDR3 is TGTGCCAGCAGCGTAACCATTGGCGGGGGGGTGTCTGGGGCCAACGTCCTGACTTTC. Protein product: CASSVTIGGGVSGANVLTF.

This chain uses TRBV30 with TRBJ1-5, with D perhaps TRBD1 (6 bases). From germline, CDR1 is GTSNPN and CDR2 SVGIG (reference sequence). The CDR3 has 14 residues. Trimming shortened V by 2 bases and J by 5 bases, and 13 bases separated the two germline ends. The CDR3 protein is CAWSPGAWDQPQHF. The CDR3 nucleotides are TGTGCCTGGAGTCCGGGGGCGTGGGATCAGCCCCAGCATTTT.

For the CDR3, the DNA is TGCAGTGCTAGGGGAGGTAGCTATGGCTACACCTTC. It specifies CSARGGSYGYTF. The genes are TRBV20-1 and TRBJ1-2; D unclear. The V end was cut by 3 bases, the J end by 4 bases, with 9 bases between. Germline CDR1 and CDR2: DFQATT and SNEGSKA (reference sequence). The CDR3 has 12 residues.

The gene calls are TRBV11-2 and TRBJ1-4; D perhaps matches TRBD1 (5 bases). Germline loops: CDR1 SGHAT, CDR2 FQNNGV. The CDR3 is made up of 14 amino acids. V was pared by 3 bases and J by 13 bases, with 18 bases between. The CDR3 region is CASSFGQGGGGLFF. The CDR3 coding sequence is TGTGCCAGCAGCTTCGGGCAGGGCGGCGGGGGACTGTTTTTT.

CDR3: CASSPRGDYLEFF. Written as DNA, the CDR3 is TGTGCCAGCAGTCCTCGGGGGGACTATTTAGAGTTCTTC. The gene calls are TRBV2 and TRBJ2-1; 7 nucleotides align to TRBD2. The V gene end was trimmed by 5 bases and the J gene end by 14 bases; junction bases not matched to a gene: 12. CDR1 is SNHLY, CDR2 FYNNEI, per germline. This CDR3 is 13 amino acids long.

V is TRBV5-1 and J is TRBJ1-5, with unresolved D. The length of the CDR3 is 14 residues. Between the trimmed V and J ends, which lost 0 bases and 5 bases, there was a span of 9 bases. CDR1 SGHRS and CDR2 YFSETQ come from the germline V gene. The CDR3 here is CASSLGDPDQPQHF. CDR3 DNA: TGCGCCAGCAGCTTGGGGGATCCGGATCAGCCCCAGCATTTT.

In DNA form, the CDR3 reads TGTGCCACCAGTGCCCAGGGTAACGACAATGAGCAGTTCTTC. Translated, it gives CATSAQGNDNEQFF. The rearrangement joins TRBV24-1 to TRBJ2-1; possible D gene TRBD1, 5 bases. The CDR3 sequence is 14 residues long. The germline V gene has CDR1 KGHDR and CDR2 SFDVKD. V was cut by 5 bases and J by 5 bases, with 12 bases left in between.

V usage is TRBV6-1 and J usage is TRBJ1-6; D remains unclear. The CDR3 runs 13 residues. Germline CDR1 reads MNHNS; CDR2 reads SASEGT. V was shortened by 7 bases and J by 8 bases, with 12 bases between the two germline ends. The CDR3 loop is CASIQYLDSPLHF. The CDR3 DNA is TGTGCCAGCATCCAGTACTTGGATTCACCCCTCCACTTT.

The chain carries TRBV5-1 and TRBJ1-4; D might be TRBD1 (5 bases). V gave up 0 bases and J gave up 5 bases, with 11 bases separating them. The CDR3 covers 15 residues. Germline V gene sequence: CDR1 SGHRS, CDR2 YFSETQ. In DNA form, the CDR3 reads TGCGCCAGCAGCTTGGAGACAGCCCAAAATGAAAAACTGTTTTTT. Translated, it gives CASSLETAQNEKLFF. Combining the CDR3 with reference TRBV5-1 and TRBJ1-4 gives the whole variable domain KAGVTQTPRYLIKTRGQQVTLSCSPISGHRSVSWYQQTPGQGLQFLFEYFSETQRNKGNFPGRFSGRQFSNSRSEMNVSTLELGDSALYLCASSLETAQNEKLFFGSGTQLSVL.

The chain's CDR3 is CASSYGTISYEQYF. The CDR3 DNA sequence: TGTGCCAGCAGTTACGGAACCATTTCCTACGAGCAGTACTTC. The V and J genes are TRBV6-5 and TRBJ2-7; D is unclear. Trimming left V 2 bases short and J 1 base short, with 9 bases between. The germline gives CDR1 MNHEY, CDR2 SVGAGI. The CDR3 loop spans 14 amino acids.

V usage is TRBV5-6 and J usage is TRBJ1-5; D is uncertain. Trimming removed 0 bases from V and 5 bases from J, with 12 bases in between. Germline lookup yields CDR1 SGHDT and CDR2 YYEEEE. The CDR3 length is 15 residues. CDR3 coding DNA: TGTGCCAGCAGCTTGGCCGCTAGTCGCCATCAGCCCCAGCATTTT. Amino acids: CASSLAASRHQPQHF.

CDR3 sequence (DNA): TGCAGTGCTAGAGTCCCGCGGACAGGGTCGGACGAGCAGTACTTC. Amino acid sequence: CSARVPRTGSDEQYF. This chain joins TRBV20-1 and TRBJ2-7, with TRBD1 matching 8 bases. Germline trimming cut 1 base from V and 5 bases from J; bases unmatched to any gene: 10. The CDR3 runs 15 residues. Germline V CDR1 and CDR2: DFQATT, SNEGSKA (reference sequence).

This chain joins TRBV12-3 or TRBV12-4 and TRBJ1-1; D remains unclear. V gave up 0 bases and J gave up 0 bases, with 8 bases separating them. CDR3 length: 15 amino acids. CDR3 in amino acids: CASSLAREMNTEAFF. As DNA, the CDR3 is TGTGCCAGCAGTTTAGCGCGAGAAATGAACACTGAAGCTTTCTTT.

The chain carries TRBV10-3 and TRBJ2-1; 7 positions match TRBD1. Trimming cost V 8 bases and J 2 bases; bases outside gene matches: 3. The CDR3 spans 13 residues. Looked up from germline, CDR1 is ENHRY and CDR2 is SYGVKD. The CDR3 region is CAIGQDTYNEQFF. CDR3 nucleotides: TGTGCCATCGGACAGGACACCTACAATGAGCAGTTCTTC.

The chain has TRBV5-6 and TRBJ1-1; the D is unclear. CDR3 length equals 15 residues. Germline V CDR1 and CDR2: SGHDT, YYEEEE. Trimming stripped 4 bases from V and 5 bases from J, with 18 bases between. The CDR3, as DNA: TGTGCCAGCAGCGTCCTCGGCGACGGTCGGACTGAAGCTTTCTTT. It translates to CASSVLGDGRTEAFF.

The gene calls are TRBV6-6 and TRBJ1-2; TRBD1 matches 7 bases. The CDR3 consists of 14 residues. Germline V gives CDR1 MNHNY, CDR2 SVGAGI (reference sequence). V lost 7 bases to trimming and J lost 2 bases; unmatched junction nucleotides: 7. The CDR3 loop reads CASKRQGVNYGYTF. Written as DNA, the CDR3 is TGTGCCAGCAAGAGACAGGGAGTCAACTATGGCTACACCTTC.

The chain combines TRBV5-1 with TRBJ2-6; D gene uncertain. The CDR3 runs to 11 residues. Germline CDR1 SGHRS, CDR2 YFSETQ. V lost 6 bases and J lost 6, with 4 bases in between. CDR3 residues: CASTEANVLTF. In nucleotides, the CDR3 is TGCGCCAGCACGGAGGCCAACGTCCTGACTTTC. Together with reference TRBV5-1 and TRBJ2-6, the CDR3 gives the full variable domain: KAGVTQTPRYLIKTRGQQVTLSCSPISGHRSVSWYQQTPGQGLQFLFEYFSETQRNKGNFPGRFSGRQFSNSRSEMNVSTLELGDSALYLCASTEANVLTFGAGSRLTVL.

This clonotype was observed a handful of times. V usage is TRBV12-3 or TRBV12-4 and J usage is TRBJ2-4; D unclear. The V and J ends lost 2 bases and 1 base respectively, with 6 bases between them. The CDR3 spans 14 residues. The CDR3 bases are TGTGCCAGCAGTTTAAACGTGGCCAAAAACATTCAGTACTTC. Amino acids: CASSLNVAKNIQYF.

This clonotype appeared once. The genes are TRBV2 and TRBJ2-7, with 7 nucleotides matching TRBD1. V shed 7 bases and J 0 bases; nucleotides not matched to a gene: 9. This CDR3 contains 15 residues. Germline values: CDR1 SNHLY, CDR2 FYNNEI. This CDR3 reads CASKHSTGSSYEQYF. The CDR3 DNA is TGTGCCAGCAAACACTCGACAGGGAGCTCCTACGAGCAGTACTTC. The full variable domain, completed using reference TRBV2 and TRBJ2-7, is EPEVTQTPSHQVTQMGQEVILRCVPISNHLYFYWYRQILGQKVEFLVSFYNNEISEKSEIFDDQFSVERPDGSNFTLKIRSTKLEDSAMYFCASKHSTGSSYEQYFGPGTRLTVT.